This TCR beta chain came from a study of blood T cell repertoires in COVID-19. Study summary: PBMCs, B-cell-depleted T cells, or T cells provided the cDNA or gDNA that made up the material.

Authors' data handling: Amplification with reference gene primers provided the estimates of nucleated cell counts. Here immunoSEQ multiplex PCR was the method, and the copy in TCRdb shows in-frame clones only, minus some. V and J calls and clone size follow that table, whereas D and trimming were derived from the DNA. The table has approximately 300,000 clones, 65% to 85% seen once; the top ten hold 1.2%. The sequenced sample consisted of peripheral blood. The receptor comes from a woman aged 50 to 60 with acute or convalescent COVID-19.

Written as DNA, the CDR3 is TGTGCCAGCAGTCCCGACAGGGGGGGAGAGCAGTACTTC. This translates into CASSPDRGGEQYF. This chain joins TRBV6-1 and TRBJ2-7, with 9 bases identical to TRBD1. Germline V gene lookup returns CDR1 MNHNS and CDR2 SASEGT. The V gene end was trimmed by 5 bases and the J gene end by 7 bases; junction bases not matched to a gene: 6. This CDR3 has 13 residues.